A single T cell receptor (beta chain) is shown here with its context. Its target is not known. TCRdb's table, derived via immunoSEQ multiplex PCR, lists solely in-frame clones and lacks some. The data contain about 10,000 clones, 29% of them singletons. The sample originates from a study of T cells in localized non-small cell lung cancer. The germline V and J ends were trimmed by 3 bases and 2 bases, with 5 bases remaining between them. CDR1 is LNHDA and CDR2 is SQIVND in the germline V gene (reference sequence). The CDR3 has 12 amino acids. Study-wide points: Out of the top 100 tumor clones, a median around 50 were seen in adjacent lung. Higher blood T cell density tracked longer overall survival.

Specimen: lung tumor tissue, collected before any cancer treatment. V gene TRBV19 combines with J gene TRBJ2-7; maybe TRBD2 (5 bases). This TCR was recovered from a man between 40 and 70 years old with stage I lung adenocarcinoma. The CDR3 sequence: CASSIGTYEQYF. DNA for the CDR3: TGTGCCAGTAGTATCGGGACCTACGAGCAGTACTTC.